This T cell receptor (beta chain) was captured by sequencing in a study of T-cell memory formation after mild COVID-19. The study's findings and limits: Contracting clones localized mainly to CM and EM when CD4+ and mainly to EMRA when CD8+. Some SARS-CoV-2-responding clones were already detected in memory before infection.

Details on this clonotype: The antigen is unknown.

The CDR3 is 13 residues long. The V end was cut by 3 bases, the J end by 9 bases, with 12 bases between. From germline, CDR1 is WNHNN and CDR2 SYGVQD (reference sequence). cDNA libraries for TCR alpha and TCR beta, carrying sample barcodes and UMIs, came from 5'RACE with constant-segment primers. MiXCR was run by TCRdb on the 5' RACE reads, yielding one entry per CDR3 protein. The sample lists about 260,000 distinct CDR3 sequences, approximately 15% occurring once. The TCR comes from a young man who had mild COVID-19 (a few samples of this study predate the infection). Cell type and time point are not known. V is TRBV10-1 and J is TRBJ1-5; maybe TRBD1 (5 bases). The sample consisted of PBMCs or a T cell subset sorted from them (not recorded which). DNA of the CDR3: TGCGCCAGCAGTGACACTCAGGGTCGGCCCCAGCATTTT. Translation gives CASSDTQGRPQHF.